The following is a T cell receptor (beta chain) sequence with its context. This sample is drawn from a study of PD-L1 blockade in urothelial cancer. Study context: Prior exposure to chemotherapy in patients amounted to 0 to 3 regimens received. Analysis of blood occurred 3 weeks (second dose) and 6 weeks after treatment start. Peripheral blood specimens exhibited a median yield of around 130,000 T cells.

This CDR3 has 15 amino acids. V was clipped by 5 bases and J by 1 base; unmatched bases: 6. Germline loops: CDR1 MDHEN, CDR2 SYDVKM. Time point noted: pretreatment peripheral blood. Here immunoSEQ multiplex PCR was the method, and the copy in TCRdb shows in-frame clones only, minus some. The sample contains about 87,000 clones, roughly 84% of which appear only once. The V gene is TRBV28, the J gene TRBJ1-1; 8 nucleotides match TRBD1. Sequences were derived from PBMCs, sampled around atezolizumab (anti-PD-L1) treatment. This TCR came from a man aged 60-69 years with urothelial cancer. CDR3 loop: CASSLTGTGNTEAFF. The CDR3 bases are TGTGCCAGCAGTCTGACCGGGACAGGGAACACTGAAGCTTTCTTT.